The 11 T cell receptor beta chains listed next were all sequenced from one sample in a study of CD8 T cells in Susac syndrome. Random hexamers primed reverse transcription of roughly 0.5 to 1 ug RNA. From the immunoSEQ multiplex PCR reads, TCRdb called clonotypes with MiXCR, one entry per CDR3 protein. This sample carries 200,000 to 250,000 distinct CDR3 sequences, 95% of them seen once, and the ten largest clones take 0.07% to 0.095%. The sequenced sample was CD4+ T cells from PBMCs. The receptors originated from a human donor with multiple sclerosis.

The rearrangement links TRBV3-1 to TRBJ2-1; D might be TRBD1 (5 bases). There are 14 residues in the CDR3. Germline-derived CDR1 and CDR2 are LGHDT and YNNKEL (reference sequence). V lost 0 bases and J 9 bases, leaving 12 bases between the germline ends. The CDR3 is CASSQEAGNLEQFF. The CDR3 DNA reads as TGTGCCAGCAGCCAAGAGGCAGGGAACCTTGAGCAGTTCTTC.

The V and J genes are TRBV27 and TRBJ2-7, with D tentatively TRBD2 (5 bases). CDR1 and CDR2 from the germline V gene are MNHEY and SMNVEV (reference sequence). The ends were cut back, 6 bases at V and 8 bases at J, with 20 bases in the middle. The CDR3 covers 14 residues. The CDR3 coding sequence is TGTGCCAGCAGGGAGCAGGCCGGGGTTGGAAAGCAGTACTTC. Amino acid sequence: CASREQAGVGKQYF.

This chain connects TRBV11-2 to TRBJ1-6, with TRBD1 matching 7 bases. This CDR3 is built from 16 residues. The trim removed 4 bases at V and 9 bases at J, leaving 12 bases unmatched. CDR1 SGHAT and CDR2 FQNNGV come from the germline V gene. CDR3 amino acids: CASSSGVGQGVSPLHF. The CDR3 bases are TGTGCCAGCAGCTCCGGGGTTGGGCAGGGGGTTTCACCCCTCCACTTT.

The rearrangement links TRBV27 to TRBJ2-5; 13 nucleotides agree with TRBD2. The ends lost 5 bases at V and 5 bases at J; junction bases unmatched: 5. Looked up from germline, CDR1 is MNHEY and CDR2 is SMNVEV (reference sequence). The CDR3 contains 15 residues. The CDR3 here is CASSGLAGARETQYF. CDR3 nucleotides: TGTGCCAGCAGTGGACTAGCGGGGGCCCGGGAGACCCAGTACTTC.

V is TRBV6-5 and J is TRBJ2-5, with 8 bases fitting TRBD1. From germline, CDR1 is MNHEY and CDR2 SVGAGI. The CDR3 has 15 amino acids. The junction had 10 bases not matched to a gene; V was cut back by 6 bases and J by 4 bases. In DNA, the CDR3 is TGTGCCAGCAGGATCTCCGGGACAGGAGGAGAGACCCAGTACTTC. Protein product: CASRISGTGGETQYF.

The J gene is TRBJ1-1, the V gene TRBV29-1, with D possibly matching TRBD1 (5 bases). With 4 bases removed from V and 6 bases from J, the gap between germline ends came to 18 bases. The CDR3 has 14 amino acids. Germline V gene sequence: CDR1 SQVTM, CDR2 ANQGSEA. The CDR3 spells CSVVSGGNRAEAFF. The CDR3 DNA sequence: TGCAGCGTTGTTTCCGGGGGAAATAGGGCTGAAGCTTTCTTT.

This clonotype has just one count. The genes are TRBV3-1 and TRBJ2-3, with 11 nucleotides matching TRBD2. The CDR3 loop spans 17 amino acids. Trimming removed 4 bases from V and 5 bases from J; junction bases left unmatched: 11. Germline CDR1 is LGHDT and CDR2 is YNNKEL (reference sequence). The CDR3 is CASSPLTSGVWGDTQYF. Written as DNA, the CDR3 is TGTGCCAGCAGCCCGCTGACTAGCGGGGTATGGGGAGATACGCAGTATTTT.

Concerning this clonotype itself: The junction departs from germline at one end; a sequencing error may be responsible. The chain joins TRBV5-1 to TRBJ2-6; the D gene could be TRBD1 or TRBD2 (7 bases each). The CDR3 extends over 18 amino acids. Germline loops: CDR1 SGHRS, CDR2 YFSETQ. CDR3 in amino acids: CASSLGGGDLSGANVLTF. CDR3 bases: TGCGCCAGCAGTTTGGGAGGGGGCGACCTCTCTGGGGCCAACGTCCTGACTTTC.

The J gene is TRBJ2-5, the V gene TRBV3-1; the match to TRBD2 covers 14 bases. Germline V gene lookup returns CDR1 LGHDT and CDR2 YNNKEL (reference sequence). V trimming: 0 bases; J trimming: 3 bases; junction bases outside the gene matches: 6. The CDR3 length is 18 residues. CDR3 sequence reads: CASSQEGTSGGREETQYF. The CDR3 region has the DNA TGTGCCAGCAGCCAAGAAGGGACTAGCGGGGGCCGTGAAGAGACCCAGTACTTC.

The gene calls are TRBV18 and TRBJ1-4; D remains unclear. The germline V and J ends were trimmed by 6 bases and 6 bases, with 11 bases remaining between them. Germline loops: CDR1 KGHSH, CDR2 LQKENI. The CDR3 has 13 residues. The CDR3: CASSPTEHEKLFF. Here the CDR3 DNA reads TGTGCCAGCTCCCCGACGGAACATGAAAAACTGTTTTTT. Full variable domain (outside the CDR3, taken from reference TRBV18 and TRBJ1-4): NAGVMQNPRHLVRRRGQEARLRCSPMKGHSHVYWYRQLPEEGLKFMVYLQKENIIDESGMPKERFSAEFPKEGPSILRIQQVVRGDSAAYFCASSPTEHEKLFFGSGTQLSVL.

Worth noting for this clonotype: The germline gene is not matched at one end of the junction; a read error may be the cause. The chain carries TRBV30 and TRBJ1-1; 9 bases align to TRBD1. Germline lookup yields CDR1 GTSNPN and CDR2 SVGIG (reference sequence). The CDR3 length is 11 residues. The DNA for the CDR3 is TGTGCCTGGAGTATCGGACAGGGGTTCCTCTTT. It specifies CAWSIGQGFLF.